This T cell receptor (beta chain) was captured in a study of regulatory T cells in long-lasting Graves disease. This clonotype was detected many times. As for time point: persistent/refractory GD, antithyroid drugs over 5 years with positive TRAb. PBMC-derived RNA was used for the TCR library. Combining iRepertoire HTBI primers with Arm-PCR of CDR3 regions, the authors built TCR beta libraries. TCRdb independently ran MiXCR on the multiplex PCR reads; one entry per CDR3 protein. This sample carries 350,000 to 450,000 distinct CDR3 sequences, 20% to 25% of them seen once, and the ten largest clones take 25% to 30%. This CDR3 region has 15 residues. The germline V gene has CDR1 MNHNS and CDR2 SASEGT. V shed 6 bases, J shed 7 bases, and the junction held 15 bases outside the gene matches.

This chain connects TRBV6-1 to TRBJ2-7; 7 nucleotides agree with TRBD2. This TCR was recovered from a woman between 35 and 50 years old with Graves disease. The sequences come from peripheral blood mononuclear cells (PBMCs), collected when the disease was refractory, from a patient treated with antithyroid drugs. The CDR3 reads CASRSELGSSGEQYF. In DNA form, the CDR3 reads TGTGCCAGCAGGTCGGAGCTGGGGTCTAGCGGAGAGCAGTACTTC.